This T cell receptor beta chain appears in the sequencing data of a study of T and B cells in COVID-19 patients. This clonotype counts as medium-sized. TRB was amplified from about 250-500 ng of blood genomic DNA. The CDR3 contains 16 residues. V was clipped by 5 bases and J by 5 bases, with 22 bases between them. CDR1 and CDR2 from the germline V gene are PRHDT and FYEKMQ (reference sequence). TRB rearrangements were amplified by multiplex PCR with BIOMED2 TRB-A/B primers. TCRdb independently ran MiXCR on the multiplex PCR reads; one entry per CDR3 protein. Of 8,500 to 13,000 distinct CDR3 sequences in the sample, 30% to 35% are singletons; the top ten hold 14%.

The origin of this receptor is a human donor with active COVID-19. Sequences were obtained from blood. The chain recombines TRBV13 with TRBJ2-7; D remains unclear. CDR3 coding DNA: TGTGCCAGCAGCCTCTTCGCTCGCGTATTGGGCAACGAGCAGTACTTC. Its translation is CASSLFARVLGNEQYF.